What follows are 20 T cell receptor beta chains derived from one specimen sequenced in a study of vaccination and CD4 T cells after COVID-19. The time point here: late sampling 161 to 241 days after vaccination in three convalescent patients. Treatment defined: roughly 10-day PBMC culture with coronavirus spike peptide pools or control peptides (ViraFEST assay). Antigens for these TCRs are unknown. Sequence data for DNA of cultured CD4+ T cells were generated by the Oncomine TCR Beta short-read assay. Each CDR3 protein is one row after TCRdb ran MiXCR on the PCR reads. The sample lists some 25,000 distinct CDR3 sequences, 28% occurring once. This specimen was CD4+ T cells from blood, cultured in vitro, taken about 7 months after SARS-CoV-2 vaccination. The origin of the receptors is a human donor who had recovered from COVID-19.

This clonotype has more than one count but fewer than ten. The gene calls are TRBV15 and TRBJ2-5; D ambiguous. V lost 0 bases and J lost 0, with 8 bases in between. The CDR3 has 15 amino acids. Germline values: CDR1 LNHNV, CDR2 YYDKDF (reference sequence). The CDR3 DNA reads as TGTGCCACCAGCAGAGAAAGGGAATACCAAGAGACCCAGTACTTC. This gives the protein CATSREREYQETQYF.

V and J are TRBV2 and TRBJ1-2; 9 positions agree with TRBD1. Germline values: CDR1 SNHLY, CDR2 FYNNEI. The CDR3 contains 14 residues. Trimming took 6 bases from V and 4 from J; bases not matched to a gene: 6. The CDR3 is CASREQGAGYGYTF. CDR3 nucleotide sequence: TGTGCCAGCAGGGAACAGGGGGCGGGCTATGGCTACACCTTC.

This clonotype has only a few counts. The chain combines TRBV7-2 with TRBJ2-1; D gene uncertain. The V gene lost 5 bases and the J gene lost 8 bases, with 19 bases spanning the gap. Per germline, CDR1 SGHTA and CDR2 FQGNSA. The CDR3 totals 15 residues. CDR3 DNA: TGTGCCAGCAGCAGGATTCTGAGTTTCCGCGATGAGCAGTTCTTC. It specifies CASSRILSFRDEQFF. Full variable domain (missing parts from reference TRBV7-2 and TRBJ2-1): GAGVSQSPSNKVTEKGKDVELRCDPISGHTALYWYRQSLGQGLEFLIYFQGNSAPDKSGLPSDRFSAERTGGSVSTLTIQRTQQEDSAVYLCASSRILSFRDEQFFGPGTRLTVL.

This clonotype has a handful of counts. This rearrangement joins TRBV20-1 to TRBJ2-2; 8 bases fit TRBD2. J was trimmed by 6 bases and V by 3 bases; bases with no gene match: 9. The germline V gene encodes CDR1 DFQATT and CDR2 SNEGSKA (reference sequence). The CDR3 is 15 amino acids. The CDR3 DNA follows: TGCAGTGCTAGTGGGACTAGTGGAGTATCCGGGGAGCTGTTTTTT. As protein: CSASGTSGVSGELFF.

This clonotype turned up a few times. The gene calls are TRBV20-1 and TRBJ2-1, with 8 nucleotides matching TRBD2. The CDR3 has 15 residues. Germline-derived CDR1 and CDR2 are DFQATT and SNEGSKA (reference sequence). V lost 4 bases to trimming and J lost 0 bases; unmatched junction nucleotides: 5. CDR3 amino acids: CSATGREGSYNEQFF. CDR3 in DNA: TGCAGTGCTACGGGACGGGAGGGCTCCTACAATGAGCAGTTCTTC.

This clonotype was observed a handful of times. The V and J genes are TRBV20-1 and TRBJ1-6, with 7 bases that match TRBD1. Germline CDR1 is DFQATT and CDR2 is SNEGSKA (reference sequence). The CDR3 is made up of 15 amino acids. J lost 8 bases, V lost 6 bases, and 13 bases had no gene match. The chain's CDR3 is CSAQRTGEVYSPLHF. CDR3 in DNA: TGCAGTGCCCAGCGCACAGGGGAGGTTTATTCACCCCTCCACTTT.

This clonotype was counted between two and nine times. J is TRBJ2-5 and V is TRBV10-3; D may match TRBD1 or TRBD2 (5 bases each). The CDR3 sequence is 15 residues long. V was pared by 6 bases and J by 1 base, with 15 bases between. The V gene's germline CDR1 is ENHRY and CDR2 SYGVKD. CDR3 in DNA: TGTGCCATCAGCCCCCAGTCAGGGACCCAAGAGACCCAGTACTTC. Residues: CAISPQSGTQETQYF.

The genes are TRBV20-1 and TRBJ2-1; TRBD2 agrees at 11 bases. Losses at the gene ends were 5 bases for V and 3 bases for J; bases not matched to a gene: 3. CDR1 is DFQATT and CDR2 is SNEGSKA in the germline V gene (reference sequence). There are 14 residues in the CDR3. CDR3 bases: TGCAGTGCTTCCGGGACTAGCGGCTACAATGAGCAGTTCTTC. Protein: CSASGTSGYNEQFF.

As for this clonotype: One end of the junction is discordant with germline, which a read error may explain. This sequence joins TRBV24-1 and TRBJ1-2, with no clear D. The germline CDR1 and CDR2 sequences are KGHDR and SFDVKD. The CDR3 is made up of 12 amino acids. The CDR3 bases are TGTGCCACCAGTGGAGTTAACCATGGCTACACCTTC. Translating gives CATSGVNHGYTF.

The rearrangement links TRBV20-1 to TRBJ2-2; D unresolved. This CDR3 region has 12 residues. V was pared by 4 bases and J by 0 bases, with 3 bases between. In germline, CDR1 is DFQATT, CDR2 SNEGSKA (reference sequence). The CDR3 bases are TGCAGTGCTAAATCGAACACCGGGGAGCTGTTTTTT. It is translated as CSAKSNTGELFF.

This clonotype was seen more than once but under ten times. The rearrangement links TRBV27 to TRBJ2-7, with 13 bases fitting TRBD2. J lost 3 bases, V lost 5 bases, and 7 bases had no gene match. Germline CDR1 is MNHEY and CDR2 is SMNVEV (reference sequence). The CDR3 contains 16 residues. DNA for the CDR3: TGTGCCAGCAGTCAAACCTGGACTAGCGGGAGCTACGAGCAGTACTTC. Residues: CASSQTWTSGSYEQYF.

The chain is built from TRBV7-8 and TRBJ1-2; 8 nucleotides agree with TRBD1. Germline lookup yields CDR1 SGHVS and CDR2 FQNEAQ. CDR3 length: 16 residues. J was trimmed by 7 bases and V by 5 bases; bases with no gene match: 15. Here the CDR3 reads CASSLTAQGGQRGYTF. In nucleotides, the CDR3 is TGTGCCAGCAGCCTTACCGCACAGGGGGGTCAGCGTGGCTACACCTTC.

This clonotype turned up a few times. This chain links TRBV15 with TRBJ2-7; 7 nucleotides agree with TRBD2. The CDR3 runs 13 residues. CDR1 is LNHNV and CDR2 is YYDKDF in the germline V gene (reference sequence). Trimming at V came to 8 bases and at J to 2 bases, leaving 6 bases not matched to a gene. The DNA of the CDR3 is TGTGCCACCGGGCTAGCGGTAACCTACGAGCAGTACTTC. Translated: CATGLAVTYEQYF.

Worth noting for this clonotype: The junction and the germline gene differ at one end; a read error may be behind it. This rearrangement joins TRBV28 to TRBJ1-5; D gene uncertain. Germline assignment: CDR1 MDHEN and CDR2 SYDVKM. The length of the CDR3 is 13 residues. The DNA of the CDR3 is TGTGCCAGCACTCGGGTTGGCAATCAGCCCCGGCATTTT. Translated, it gives CASTRVGNQPRHF.

The chain employs TRBV6-1 and TRBJ2-7, with TRBD1 matching 10 bases. Germline V gives CDR1 MNHNS, CDR2 SASEGT. This CDR3 is built from 14 residues. Trimming removed 6 bases from V and 2 bases from J; junction bases left unmatched: 4. The CDR3 protein is CASRGQGKTYEQYF. CDR3 nucleotide sequence: TGTGCCAGCAGGGGACAGGGGAAGACCTACGAGCAGTACTTC.

The chain couples TRBV7-3 to TRBJ2-3; the D gene is possibly TRBD2 (6 bases). Germline lookup yields CDR1 SGHTA and CDR2 FQGTGA. The V end lost 3 bases, the J end lost 4 bases, and 14 bases lay between the germline ends. The CDR3 is 15 amino acids. The chain's CDR3 is CASSFVGGRPDTQYF. Here the CDR3 DNA reads TGTGCCAGCAGCTTCGTCGGGGGAAGGCCAGATACGCAGTATTTT. Using reference TRBV7-3 and TRBJ2-3 for the parts outside the CDR3, the full variable domain is GAGVSQTPSNKVTEKGKYVELRCDPISGHTALYWYRQSLGQGPEFLIYFQGTGAADDSGLPNDRFFAVRPEGSVSTLKIQRTERGDSAVYLCASSFVGGRPDTQYFGPGTRLTVL.

The table lists this clonotype with a few counts. The rearrangement joins TRBV20-1 to TRBJ2-5, with 8 bases fitting TRBD1. Germline V lookup: CDR1 DFQATT, CDR2 SNEGSKA (reference sequence). The CDR3 runs to 12 residues. V shed 7 bases, J shed 5 bases, and the junction held 6 bases outside the gene matches. CDR3 protein: CSVENRGETQYF. For the CDR3, the DNA is TGCAGTGTTGAGAACAGGGGGGAGACCCAGTACTTC.

The CDR3 sequence: CASSKELAAGNQPQHF. CDR3 DNA sequence: TGTGCCAGCAGCAAAGAGCTGGCAGCGGGCAATCAGCCCCAGCATTTT. This chain connects TRBV21-1 to TRBJ1-5. TRBV21-1 is marked as a pseudogene. There are 16 residues in the CDR3.

V usage is TRBV10-3 and J usage is TRBJ2-7; D is possibly TRBD1 or TRBD2 (6 bases each). The CDR3 spans 13 residues. Between the trimmed V and J ends, which lost 8 bases and 2 bases, there was a span of 13 bases. Germline V gives CDR1 ENHRY, CDR2 SYGVKD. This CDR3 reads CAIGGDTAYEQYF. The CDR3 nucleotides read TGTGCCATCGGAGGGGACACTGCCTACGAGCAGTACTTC.

The CDR3 sequence is CASSLQSSGANVLTF. The DNA of the CDR3 is TGTGCCAGCAGTTTACAGTCCTCTGGGGCCAACGTCCTGACTTTC. V is TRBV28 and J is TRBJ2-6; D is unresolved. The CDR3 extends over 15 amino acids. Trimming shortened V by 2 bases and J by 0 bases, and 5 bases separated the two germline ends. Germline CDR1 is MDHEN and CDR2 is SYDVKM.